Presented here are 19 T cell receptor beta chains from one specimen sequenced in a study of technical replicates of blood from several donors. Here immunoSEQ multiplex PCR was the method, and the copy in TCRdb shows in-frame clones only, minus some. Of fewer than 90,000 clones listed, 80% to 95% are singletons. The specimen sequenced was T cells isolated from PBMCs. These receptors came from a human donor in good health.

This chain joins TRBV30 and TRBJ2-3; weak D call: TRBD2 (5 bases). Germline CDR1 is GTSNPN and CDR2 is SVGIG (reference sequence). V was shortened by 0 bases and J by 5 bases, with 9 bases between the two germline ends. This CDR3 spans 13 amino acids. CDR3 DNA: TGTGCCTGGAGTGTACTAGGACTAGATACGCAGTATTTT. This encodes CAWSVLGLDTQYF.

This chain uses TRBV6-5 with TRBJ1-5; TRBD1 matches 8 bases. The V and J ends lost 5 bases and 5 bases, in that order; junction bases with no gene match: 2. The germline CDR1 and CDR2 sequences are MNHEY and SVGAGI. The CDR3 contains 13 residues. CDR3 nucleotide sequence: TGTGCCAGCAGTGGGACAGGACATCAGCCCCAGCATTTT. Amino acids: CASSGTGHQPQHF.

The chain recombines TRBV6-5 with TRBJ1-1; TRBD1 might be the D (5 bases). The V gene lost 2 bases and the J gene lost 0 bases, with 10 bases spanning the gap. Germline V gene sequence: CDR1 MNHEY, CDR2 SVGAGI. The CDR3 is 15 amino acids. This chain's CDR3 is CASSYDDSMNTEAFF. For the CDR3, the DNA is TGTGCCAGCAGTTACGATGACAGCATGAACACTGAAGCTTTCTTT.

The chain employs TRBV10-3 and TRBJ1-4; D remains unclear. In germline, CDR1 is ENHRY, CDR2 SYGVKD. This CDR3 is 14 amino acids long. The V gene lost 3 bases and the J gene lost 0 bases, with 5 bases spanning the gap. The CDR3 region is CAISDTATNEKLFF. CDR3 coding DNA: TGTGCCATCAGTGATACGGCAACTAATGAAAAACTGTTTTTT.

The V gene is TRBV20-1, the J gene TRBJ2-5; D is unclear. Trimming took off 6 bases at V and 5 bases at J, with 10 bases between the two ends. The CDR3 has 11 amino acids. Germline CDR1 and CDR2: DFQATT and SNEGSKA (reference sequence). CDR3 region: CSAHSRETQYF. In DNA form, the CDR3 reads TGCAGTGCCCACAGTCGGGAGACCCAGTACTTC.

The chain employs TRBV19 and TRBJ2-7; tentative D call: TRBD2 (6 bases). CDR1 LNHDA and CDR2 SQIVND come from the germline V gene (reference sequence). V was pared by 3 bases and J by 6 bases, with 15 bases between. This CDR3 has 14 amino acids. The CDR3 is CASSIRGAGLEQYF. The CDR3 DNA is TGTGCCAGTAGTATCCGGGGCGCGGGGCTCGAGCAGTACTTC.

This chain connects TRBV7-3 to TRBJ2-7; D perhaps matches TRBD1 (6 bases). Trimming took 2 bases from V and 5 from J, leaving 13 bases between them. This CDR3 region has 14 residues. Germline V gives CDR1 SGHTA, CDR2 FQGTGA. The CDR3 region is CASSLQGSLNEQYF. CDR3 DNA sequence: TGTGCCAGCAGCTTACAGGGGTCTCTAAACGAGCAGTACTTC.

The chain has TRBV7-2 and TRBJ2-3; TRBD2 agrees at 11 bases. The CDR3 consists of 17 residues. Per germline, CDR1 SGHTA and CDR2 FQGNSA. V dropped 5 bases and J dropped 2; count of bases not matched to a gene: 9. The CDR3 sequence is CASSPPSGRSTTDTQYF. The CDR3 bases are TGTGCCAGCAGCCCACCTAGCGGGAGGAGTACCACAGATACGCAGTATTTT.

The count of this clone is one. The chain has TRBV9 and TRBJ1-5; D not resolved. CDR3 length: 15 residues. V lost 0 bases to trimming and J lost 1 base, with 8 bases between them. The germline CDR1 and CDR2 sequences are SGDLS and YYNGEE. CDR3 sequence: CASSVVAGSNQPQHF. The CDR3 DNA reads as TGTGCCAGCAGCGTAGTGGCCGGGAGCAATCAGCCCCAGCATTTT.

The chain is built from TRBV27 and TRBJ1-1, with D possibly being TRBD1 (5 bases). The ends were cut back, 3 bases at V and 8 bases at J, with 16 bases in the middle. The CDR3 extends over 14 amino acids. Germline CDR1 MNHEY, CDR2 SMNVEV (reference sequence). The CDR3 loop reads CASSFLQGGWEAFF. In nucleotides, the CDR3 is TGTGCCAGCAGTTTCCTCCAGGGTGGGTGGGAAGCTTTCTTT.

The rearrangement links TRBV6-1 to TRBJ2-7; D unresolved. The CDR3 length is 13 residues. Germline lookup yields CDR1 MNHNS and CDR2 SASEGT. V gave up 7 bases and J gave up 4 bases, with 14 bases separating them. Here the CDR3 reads CASISTVVYEQYF. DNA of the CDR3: TGTGCCAGCATCTCGACTGTCGTATACGAGCAGTACTTC.

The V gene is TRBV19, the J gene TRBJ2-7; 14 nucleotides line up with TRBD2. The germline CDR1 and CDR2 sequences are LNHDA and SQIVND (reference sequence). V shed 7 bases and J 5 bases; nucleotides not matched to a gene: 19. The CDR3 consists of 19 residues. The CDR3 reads CASTGRGGLAGGNLDEQYF. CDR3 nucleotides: TGTGCCAGTACGGGGAGGGGAGGACTAGCGGGAGGTAATCTGGACGAGCAGTACTTC.

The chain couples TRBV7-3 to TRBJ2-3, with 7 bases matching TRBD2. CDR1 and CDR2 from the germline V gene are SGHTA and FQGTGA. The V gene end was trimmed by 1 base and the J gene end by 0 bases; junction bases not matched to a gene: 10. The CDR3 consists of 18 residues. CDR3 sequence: CASSLSTPSGYSTDTQYF. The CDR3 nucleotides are TGTGCCAGCAGCTTAAGTACCCCTAGCGGATATAGCACAGATACGCAGTATTTT.

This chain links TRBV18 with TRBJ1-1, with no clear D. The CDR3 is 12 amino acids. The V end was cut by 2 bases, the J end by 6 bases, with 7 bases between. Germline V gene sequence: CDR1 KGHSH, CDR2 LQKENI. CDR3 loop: CASSPGGPEAFF. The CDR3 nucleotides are TGTGCCAGCTCACCAGGCGGGCCTGAAGCTTTCTTT.

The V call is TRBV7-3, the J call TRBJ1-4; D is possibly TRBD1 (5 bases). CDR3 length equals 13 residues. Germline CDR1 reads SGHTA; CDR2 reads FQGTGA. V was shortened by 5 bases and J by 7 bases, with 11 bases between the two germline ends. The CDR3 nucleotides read TGTGCCAGCAGCCCCGGACACTTTGAAAAACTGTTTTTT. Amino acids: CASSPGHFEKLFF. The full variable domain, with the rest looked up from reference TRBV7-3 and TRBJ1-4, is GAGVSQTPSNKVTEKGKYVELRCDPISGHTALYWYRQSLGQGPEFLIYFQGTGAADDSGLPNDRFFAVRPEGSVSTLKIQRTERGDSAVYLCASSPGHFEKLFFGSGTQLSVL.

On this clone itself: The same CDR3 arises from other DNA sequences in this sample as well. Written as DNA, the CDR3 is TGTGCCTGGAGCGGCTCCTACGAGCAGTACTTC. This sequence encodes CAWSGSYEQYF. V and J are TRBV30 and TRBJ2-7; D gene ambiguous. Trimming cost V 3 bases and J 0 bases, with 3 bases left between them. The CDR3 runs 11 residues. Germline V CDR1 and CDR2: GTSNPN, SVGIG (reference sequence).

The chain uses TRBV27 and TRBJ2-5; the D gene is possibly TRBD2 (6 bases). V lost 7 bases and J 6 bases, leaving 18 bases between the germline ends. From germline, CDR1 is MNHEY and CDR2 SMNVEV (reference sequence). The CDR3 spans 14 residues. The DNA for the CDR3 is TGTGCCAGCACCAGTGGACTGGAGGGGCAGACCCAGTACTTC. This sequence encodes CASTSGLEGQTQYF.

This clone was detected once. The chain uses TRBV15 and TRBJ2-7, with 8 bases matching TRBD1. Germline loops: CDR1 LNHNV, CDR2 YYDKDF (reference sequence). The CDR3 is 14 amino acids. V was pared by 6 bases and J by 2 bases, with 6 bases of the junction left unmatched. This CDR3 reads CATSRGQVPYEQYF. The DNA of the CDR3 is TGTGCCACCAGTCGGGGACAGGTCCCCTACGAGCAGTACTTC.

CDR3 nucleotide sequence: TGTGCCAGTAGTGCCATTCCCGAGGGAAAACTGTTTTTT. Encoded protein: CASSAIPEGKLFF. V usage is TRBV19 and J usage is TRBJ1-4; D call uncertain. Deletions cut 5 bases from V and 10 bases from J, with 14 bases between. The CDR3 extends over 13 amino acids. Germline CDR1 and CDR2: LNHDA and SQIVND (reference sequence).